This T cell receptor beta chain was sequenced for a study of T-cell reconstitution after alpha-beta-depleted transplantation in children. Between the trimmed V and J ends, which lost 0 bases and 3 bases, there was a span of 12 bases. The CDR3 totals 15 residues. Germline assignment: CDR1 LGHNA and CDR2 YNFKEQ. Unique molecular identifiers were incorporated into the prepared TCRbeta library. TCRdb fed the PCR reads into MiXCR, producing one record per CDR3 protein. The sample contains over 25,000 distinct CDR3 sequences, 5% to 7.5% of which appear only once. Whole-study findings and limits: Reportedly, roughly two months post-transplant, alpha-beta T cells arose from several hundred expanded graft clones. It was newly produced T cells that mostly accounted for T-cell counts and diversity one year after transplant.

This clonotype occurred many times. Antigen: not known. The receptor was derived from a child under two years old who had a stem cell transplant for acute myeloid leukemia, so the T cells may come from the graft donor. This chain connects TRBV4-2 to TRBJ2-7; D may be TRBD1 (5 bases). The sample in question was peripheral blood, obtained 60 days after TCRalphabeta/CD19-depleted stem cell transplant. In DNA form, the CDR3 reads TGTGCCAGCAGCCAAGATAGGAGACAGTTCTACGAGCAGTACTTC. Translating it yields CASSQDRRQFYEQYF.